This TCR beta chain was retrieved from a study of T cell repertoires in cytomegalovirus infection. Study context: CMV infection together with matching HLA type was indicated by public TCR beta signatures. General study points: What dominated the ex vivo response were HLA-C-restricted CMV-specific TCR beta clonotypes. Cumulative frequency (of public TCR beta family members) identified carriers of CMV plus the relevant HLA.

TCRdb re-analysed the reads in MiXCR, keeping a single row per CDR3 protein. The sample contains approximately 630,000 distinct CDR3 sequences, 20% to 30% of which appear only once. Per germline, CDR1 DFQATT and CDR2 SNEGSKA (reference sequence). The CDR3 is made up of 14 amino acids. V was shortened by 7 bases and J by 4 bases, with 20 bases between the two germline ends. To note about this clonotype: Its antigen remains unknown.

The clonotype was recovered from a human donor in good health (CMV status not recorded). Some clones in this sample may be carry-over from other donors' samples. V and J are TRBV20-1 and TRBJ2-7; perhaps TRBD2 as D (6 bases). The specimen sequenced was CD8+ T cells from PBMCs. The CDR3 bases are TGCAGTGTTCAGAGGCCTAGCGAAGATTACGAGCAGTACGTC. This sequence encodes CSVQRPSEDYEQYV.